This T cell receptor beta chain was recovered during a study of blood T cell repertoires in COVID-19 (dated by TCRdb to about 2020). Regarding the study in general: Samples covering the acute and convalescent phases of COVID-19 were provided by collaborators in the United States, Italy and Spain. The prospective study material was composed of cDNA or gDNA derived from T cells, B-cell-depleted T cells, or PBMCs. Deeply sampled blood TCRbeta repertoires from subjects exposed to, actively infected with, or recovered from COVID-19 were included in the dataset. The repertoires were released in a freely available public database intended as a resource for research on the immune response to SARS-CoV-2. The samples were drawn from the first 160 participants of the ongoing ImmuneRACE study and from more than 1,000 subjects provided by 6 global collaborators. A de-identified subject ID, COVID-19 status, age in years and sex were almost always included in the sample metadata. Where available, HLA class I and class II types were taken from metadata supplied by the sample provider and were not determined by assay-based typing. Results the study describes overall, beyond this receptor: Clinical and demographic metadata were provided uncurated, with the amount varying by source and participant.

About this clone: Its antigen specificity is not known. No clone much larger than this one lies a single base away; base qualities are absent.

TCRbeta CDR3 regions were amplified from genomic DNA by means of the immunoSEQ Assay, a bias-controlled multiplex PCR. The published analysis was carried out like this. Within the assay, amplification of reference gene primers was used to estimate how many nucleated cells each sample contained. To quantify the absolute abundance of each unique TCRbeta CDR3 rearrangement, sequence reads were collapsed and filtered. Productive Simpson clonality was computed per sample as the square root of Simpson's diversity index over productive rearrangements. TCRdb re-hosts the immuneACCESS table, in-frame sequences only. Its copies lack some clones; in the studies checked, an unresolved V gene accounts for under half of them, and the cause for the rest is not known. V, J and clone size derive from that table, while D and trimming were established from the DNA sequence. This sample lists a few hundred thousand clones; around 90% were detected once. Approximately 15% of the sample comes from the top ten.

Participants in the prospective study were enrolled through a virtual design, were aged roughly 18 to 100 years, and lived in under 25 United States geographic areas. In the prospective study, cohorts were assigned on the basis of participant-reported clinical history obtained from a screening survey and a study questionnaire. In the prospective study, mobile phlebotomists collected whole blood, serum and a nasopharyngeal or oropharyngeal swab from each participant. Participants in the prospective study had the option to provide additional blood draws and questionnaires over a 2-month period. Before DNA extraction, prospective study blood samples were shipped either frozen or at room temperature. The CDR3 measures 13 amino acids from cysteine to phenylalanine. Solely the CDR3 DNA is kept, with 39 bases framed from the first base. CDR1 LNHDA and CDR2 SQIVND were looked up in the germline V gene (reference sequence). The V and J ends are trimmed by 6 bases and 7 bases, leaving 15 bases between them.

The clonotype comes from a woman between 45 and 60 years old with acute COVID-19. The sample comprised PBMCs or T cells enriched from blood (not recorded which). Recombination linked TRBV19 to TRBJ1-2, with TRBD1 as a weak D call on 6 bases. Read as DNA, the sequence is TGTGCCAGTAGCTGGGACATCTTTGGTGGCTACACCTTC. It codes for CASSWDIFGGYTF.